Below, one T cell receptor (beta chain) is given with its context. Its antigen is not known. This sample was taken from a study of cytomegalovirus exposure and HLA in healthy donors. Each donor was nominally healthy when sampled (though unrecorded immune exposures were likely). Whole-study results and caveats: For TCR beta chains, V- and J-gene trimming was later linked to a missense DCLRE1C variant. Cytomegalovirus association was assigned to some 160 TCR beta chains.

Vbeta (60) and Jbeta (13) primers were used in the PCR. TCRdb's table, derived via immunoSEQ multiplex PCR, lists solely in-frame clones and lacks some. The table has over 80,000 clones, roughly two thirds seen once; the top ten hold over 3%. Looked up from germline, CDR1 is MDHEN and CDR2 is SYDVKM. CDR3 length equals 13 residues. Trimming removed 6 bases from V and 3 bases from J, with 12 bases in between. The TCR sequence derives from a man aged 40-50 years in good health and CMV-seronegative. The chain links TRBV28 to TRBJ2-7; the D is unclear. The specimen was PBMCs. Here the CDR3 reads CASSPPLYYEQYF. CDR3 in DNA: TGTGCCAGCAGCCCCCCCCTCTACTACGAGCAGTACTTC.